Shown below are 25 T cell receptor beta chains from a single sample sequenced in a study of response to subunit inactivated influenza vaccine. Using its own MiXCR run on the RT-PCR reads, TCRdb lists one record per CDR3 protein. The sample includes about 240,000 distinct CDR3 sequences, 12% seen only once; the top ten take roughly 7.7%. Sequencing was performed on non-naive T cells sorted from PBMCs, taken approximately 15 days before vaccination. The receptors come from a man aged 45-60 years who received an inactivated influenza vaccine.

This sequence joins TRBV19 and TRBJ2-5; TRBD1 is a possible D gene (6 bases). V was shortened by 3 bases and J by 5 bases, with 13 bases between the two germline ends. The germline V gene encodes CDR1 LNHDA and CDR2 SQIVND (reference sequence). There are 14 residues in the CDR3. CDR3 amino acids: CASSIRQGWETQYF. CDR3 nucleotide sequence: TGTGCCAGTAGTATTCGGCAGGGGTGGGAGACCCAGTACTTC.

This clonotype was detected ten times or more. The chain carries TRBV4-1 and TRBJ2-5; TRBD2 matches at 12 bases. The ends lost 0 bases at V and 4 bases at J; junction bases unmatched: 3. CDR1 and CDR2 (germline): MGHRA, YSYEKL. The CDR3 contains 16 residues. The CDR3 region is CASSQETGLAGETQYF. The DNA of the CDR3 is TGCGCCAGCAGCCAAGAAACGGGACTAGCGGGAGAGACCCAGTACTTC.

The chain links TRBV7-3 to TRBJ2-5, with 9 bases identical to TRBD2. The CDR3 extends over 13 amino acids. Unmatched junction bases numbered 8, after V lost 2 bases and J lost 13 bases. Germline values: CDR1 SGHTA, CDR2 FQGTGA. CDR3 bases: TGTGCCAGCAGCTTAGAAGGGGCGGGACTAGCGTACTTC. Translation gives CASSLEGAGLAYF.

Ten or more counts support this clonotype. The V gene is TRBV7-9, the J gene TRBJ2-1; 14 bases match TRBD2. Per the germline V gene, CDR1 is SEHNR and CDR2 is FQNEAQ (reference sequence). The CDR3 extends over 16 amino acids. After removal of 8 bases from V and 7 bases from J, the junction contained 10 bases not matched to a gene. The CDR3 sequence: CASQTTSGGAWNEQFF. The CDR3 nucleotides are TGTGCCAGCCAAACGACTAGCGGGGGGGCTTGGAATGAGCAGTTCTTC.

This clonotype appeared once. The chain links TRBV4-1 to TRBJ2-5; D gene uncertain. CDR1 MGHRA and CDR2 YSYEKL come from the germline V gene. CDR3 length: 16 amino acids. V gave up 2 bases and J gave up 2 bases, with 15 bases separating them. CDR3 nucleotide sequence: TGCGCCAGCAGCCAACGTCAAGGTAGCCGGCAAGAGACCCAGTACTTC. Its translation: CASSQRQGSRQETQYF.

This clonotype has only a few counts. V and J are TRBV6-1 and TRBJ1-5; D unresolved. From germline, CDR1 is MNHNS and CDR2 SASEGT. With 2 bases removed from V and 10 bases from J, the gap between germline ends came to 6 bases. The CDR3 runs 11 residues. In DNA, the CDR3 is TGTGCCAGCAGTGAATATTACCCCCAGCATTTT. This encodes CASSEYYPQHF.

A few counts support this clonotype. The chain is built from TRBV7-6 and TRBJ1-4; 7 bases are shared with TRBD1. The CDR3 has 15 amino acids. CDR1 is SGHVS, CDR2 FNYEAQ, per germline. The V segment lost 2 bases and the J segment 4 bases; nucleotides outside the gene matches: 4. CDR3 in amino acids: CASSLSQGNNEKLFF. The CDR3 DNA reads TGTGCCAGCAGCTTATCACAGGGGAATAATGAAAAACTGTTTTTT. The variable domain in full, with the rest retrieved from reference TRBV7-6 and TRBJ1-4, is GAGVSQSPRYKVTKRGQDVALRCDPISGHVSLYWYRQALGQGPEFLTYFNYEAQQDKSGLPNDRFSAERPEGSISTLTIQRTEQRDSAMYRCASSLSQGNNEKLFFGSGTQLSVL.

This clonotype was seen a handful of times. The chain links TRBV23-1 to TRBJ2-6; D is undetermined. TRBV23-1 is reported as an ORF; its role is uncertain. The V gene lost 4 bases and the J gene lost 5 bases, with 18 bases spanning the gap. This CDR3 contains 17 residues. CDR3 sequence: CASSPGLELIRANVLTF. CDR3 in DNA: TGCGCCAGCAGTCCTGGGTTGGAACTGATTAGGGCCAACGTCCTGACTTTC.

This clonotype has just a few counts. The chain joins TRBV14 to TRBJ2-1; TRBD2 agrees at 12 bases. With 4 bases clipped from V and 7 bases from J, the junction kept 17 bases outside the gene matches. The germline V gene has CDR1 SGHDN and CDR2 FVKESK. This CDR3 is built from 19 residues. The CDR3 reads CASSPASGRAQVVWNEQFF. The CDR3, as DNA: TGTGCCAGCAGCCCCGCTAGCGGGAGGGCCCAAGTGGTTTGGAATGAGCAGTTCTTC.

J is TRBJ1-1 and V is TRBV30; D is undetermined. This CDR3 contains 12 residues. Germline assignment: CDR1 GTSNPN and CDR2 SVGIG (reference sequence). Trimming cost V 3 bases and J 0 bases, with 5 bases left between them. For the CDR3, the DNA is TGTGCCTGGAGACAGATGAACACTGAAGCTTTCTTT. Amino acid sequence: CAWRQMNTEAFF.

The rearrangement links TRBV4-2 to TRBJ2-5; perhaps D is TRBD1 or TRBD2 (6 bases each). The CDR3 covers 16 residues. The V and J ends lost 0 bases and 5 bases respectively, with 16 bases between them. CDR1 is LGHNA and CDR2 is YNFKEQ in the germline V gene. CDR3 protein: CASSQEGSRGLETQYF. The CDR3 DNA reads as TGTGCCAGCAGCCAAGAAGGCAGCAGGGGACTGGAGACCCAGTACTTC.

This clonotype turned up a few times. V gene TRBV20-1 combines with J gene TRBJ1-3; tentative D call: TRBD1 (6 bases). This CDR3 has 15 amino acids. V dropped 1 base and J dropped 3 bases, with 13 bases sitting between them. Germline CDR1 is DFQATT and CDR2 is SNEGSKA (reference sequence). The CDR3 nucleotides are TGCAGTGCTAGAGGTGGGAGGGGGTTTGGAAACACCATATATTTT. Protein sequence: CSARGGRGFGNTIYF.

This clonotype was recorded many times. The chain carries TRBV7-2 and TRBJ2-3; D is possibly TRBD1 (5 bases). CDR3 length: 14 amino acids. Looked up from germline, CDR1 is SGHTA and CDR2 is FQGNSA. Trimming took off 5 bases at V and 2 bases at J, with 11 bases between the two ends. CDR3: CASSKDTYTDTQYF. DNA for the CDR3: TGTGCCAGCAGCAAGGACACCTACACAGATACGCAGTATTTT.

Here the CDR3 DNA reads TGTGCCAGCAGTTTACTCTCCCAAGAGACCCAGTACTTC. This translates into CASSLLSQETQYF. This rearrangement joins TRBV27 to TRBJ2-5; D ambiguous. Germline V gene sequence: CDR1 MNHEY, CDR2 SMNVEV (reference sequence). Trimming took off 2 bases at V and 1 base at J, with 5 bases between the two ends. The CDR3 sequence is 13 residues long.

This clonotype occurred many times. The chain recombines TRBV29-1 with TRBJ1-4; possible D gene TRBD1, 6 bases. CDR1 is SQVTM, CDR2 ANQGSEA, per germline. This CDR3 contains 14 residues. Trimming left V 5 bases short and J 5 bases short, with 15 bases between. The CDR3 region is CSVTDSSLNEKLFF. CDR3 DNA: TGCAGCGTTACGGACAGCTCTCTCAATGAAAAACTGTTTTTT.

CDR3 DNA: TGTGCCAGCTCACCAAAGCCAGGGCCTAGCTCCTACAATGAGCAGTTCTTC. It encodes CASSPKPGPSSYNEQFF. The chain links TRBV18 to TRBJ2-1, with TRBD1 as a possible D gene (5 bases). V lost 2 bases and J 0 bases, leaving 14 bases between the germline ends. Germline CDR1 KGHSH, CDR2 LQKENI. This CDR3 contains 17 residues.

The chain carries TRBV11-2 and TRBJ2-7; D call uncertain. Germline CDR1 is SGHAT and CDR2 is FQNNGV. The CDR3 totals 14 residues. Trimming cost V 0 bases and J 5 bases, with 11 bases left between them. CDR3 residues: CASSLDMVLDEQYF. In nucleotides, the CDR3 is TGTGCCAGCAGCTTAGATATGGTCTTGGACGAGCAGTACTTC.

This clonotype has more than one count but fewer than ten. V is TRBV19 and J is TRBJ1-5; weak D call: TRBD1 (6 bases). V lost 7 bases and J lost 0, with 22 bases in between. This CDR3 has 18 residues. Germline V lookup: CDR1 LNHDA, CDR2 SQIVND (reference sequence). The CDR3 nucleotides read TGTGCCAGTACCAGGGGCAGGGCTTACCCAAATAGCAATCAGCCCCAGCATTTT. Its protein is CASTRGRAYPNSNQPQHF.

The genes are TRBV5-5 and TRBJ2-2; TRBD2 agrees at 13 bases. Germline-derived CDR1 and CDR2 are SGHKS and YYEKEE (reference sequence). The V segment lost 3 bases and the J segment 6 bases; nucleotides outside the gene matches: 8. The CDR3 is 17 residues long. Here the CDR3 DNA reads TGTGCCAGCAGCTCCACCGGGACTAGCGGGATAGCCGGGGAGCTGTTTTTT. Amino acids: CASSSTGTSGIAGELFF.

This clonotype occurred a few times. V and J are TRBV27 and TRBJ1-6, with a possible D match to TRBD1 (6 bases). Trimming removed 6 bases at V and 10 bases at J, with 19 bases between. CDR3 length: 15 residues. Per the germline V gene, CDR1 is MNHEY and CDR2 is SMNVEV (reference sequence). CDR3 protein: CASRSTGRDQSPLHF. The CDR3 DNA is TGTGCCAGCAGGTCTACAGGGAGAGATCAATCACCCCTCCACTTT.

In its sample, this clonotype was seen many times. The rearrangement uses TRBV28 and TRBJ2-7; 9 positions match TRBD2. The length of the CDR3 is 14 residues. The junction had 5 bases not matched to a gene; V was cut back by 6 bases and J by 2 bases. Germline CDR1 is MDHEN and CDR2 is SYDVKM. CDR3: CASSLSGRPYEQYF. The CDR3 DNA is TGTGCCAGCAGCCTCAGCGGGAGGCCCTACGAGCAGTACTTC.

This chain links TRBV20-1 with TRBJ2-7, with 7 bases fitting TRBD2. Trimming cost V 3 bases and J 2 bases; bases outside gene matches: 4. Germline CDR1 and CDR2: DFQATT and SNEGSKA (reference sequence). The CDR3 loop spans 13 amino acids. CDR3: CSARWGGTYEQYF. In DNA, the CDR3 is TGCAGTGCTAGGTGGGGGGGAACCTACGAGCAGTACTTC.

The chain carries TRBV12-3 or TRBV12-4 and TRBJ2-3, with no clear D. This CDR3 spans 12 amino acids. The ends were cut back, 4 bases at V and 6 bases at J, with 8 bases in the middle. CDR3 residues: CASSSGWDTQYF. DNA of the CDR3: TGTGCCAGCAGTTCGGGTTGGGATACGCAGTATTTT.

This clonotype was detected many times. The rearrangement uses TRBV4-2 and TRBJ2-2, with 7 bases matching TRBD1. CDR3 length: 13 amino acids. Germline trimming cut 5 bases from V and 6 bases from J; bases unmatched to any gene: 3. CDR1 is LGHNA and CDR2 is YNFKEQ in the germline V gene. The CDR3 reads CASSTQGAGELFF. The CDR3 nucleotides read TGTGCCAGCAGCACCCAGGGGGCCGGGGAGCTGTTTTTT.

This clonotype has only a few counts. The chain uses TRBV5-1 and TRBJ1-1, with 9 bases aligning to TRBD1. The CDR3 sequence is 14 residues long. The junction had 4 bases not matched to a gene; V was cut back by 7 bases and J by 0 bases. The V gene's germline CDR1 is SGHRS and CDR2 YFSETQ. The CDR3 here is CASEGQGMNTEAFF. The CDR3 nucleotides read TGCGCCAGCGAAGGACAGGGGATGAACACTGAAGCTTTCTTT. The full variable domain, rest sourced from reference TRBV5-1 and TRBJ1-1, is KAGVTQTPRYLIKTRGQQVTLSCSPISGHRSVSWYQQTPGQGLQFLFEYFSETQRNKGNFPGRFSGRQFSNSRSEMNVSTLELGDSALYLCASEGQGMNTEAFFGQGTRLTVV.